This T cell receptor (beta chain) was captured by sequencing in a study of T cell repertoires in aging, cancer and after chemotherapy. Study in general: The full dataset contained 7 million to 9.5 million TCR reads. General observations from the study: Compared with age-matched healthy donors, untreated hematological or solid cancer patients showed higher blood TCR clonality.

By share of the sample, this clonotype is medium-sized (0.01 to 0.1%). Its matching antigen is unknown. This CDR3 has 15 amino acids. Losses at the gene ends were 3 bases for V and 7 bases for J; bases not matched to a gene: 5. The germline V gene encodes CDR1 LNHDA and CDR2 SQIVND (reference sequence). Rearranged V-D-J TRB sequences were amplified with a mixed TRB-A/B primer pool. TCRdb reprocessed the multiplex PCR reads via MiXCR and lists one record per CDR3 protein. The sample lists thousands of distinct CDR3 sequences; less than 20% were seen once. The template was genomic DNA from peripheral blood, not RNA.

The receptor was derived from a human donor with a solid tumor. This chain connects TRBV19 to TRBJ2-1; 11 positions match TRBD2. The sequencing input was blood. The CDR3 loop reads CASSMVAGGINEQFF. CDR3 DNA sequence: TGTGCCAGTAGTATGGTAGCGGGGGGGATAAATGAGCAGTTCTTC.